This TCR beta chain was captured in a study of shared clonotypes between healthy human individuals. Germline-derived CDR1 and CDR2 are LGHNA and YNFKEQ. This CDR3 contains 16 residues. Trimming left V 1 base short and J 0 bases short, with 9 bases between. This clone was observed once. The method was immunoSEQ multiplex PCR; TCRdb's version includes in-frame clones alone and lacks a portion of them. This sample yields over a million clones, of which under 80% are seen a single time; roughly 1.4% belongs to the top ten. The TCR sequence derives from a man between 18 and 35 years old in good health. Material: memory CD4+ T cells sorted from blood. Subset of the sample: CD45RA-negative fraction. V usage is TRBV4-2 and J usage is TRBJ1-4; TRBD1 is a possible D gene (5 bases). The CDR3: CASSQARAATNEKLFF. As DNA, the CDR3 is TGTGCCAGCAGCCAAGCCAGGGCGGCAACTAATGAAAAACTGTTTTTT.